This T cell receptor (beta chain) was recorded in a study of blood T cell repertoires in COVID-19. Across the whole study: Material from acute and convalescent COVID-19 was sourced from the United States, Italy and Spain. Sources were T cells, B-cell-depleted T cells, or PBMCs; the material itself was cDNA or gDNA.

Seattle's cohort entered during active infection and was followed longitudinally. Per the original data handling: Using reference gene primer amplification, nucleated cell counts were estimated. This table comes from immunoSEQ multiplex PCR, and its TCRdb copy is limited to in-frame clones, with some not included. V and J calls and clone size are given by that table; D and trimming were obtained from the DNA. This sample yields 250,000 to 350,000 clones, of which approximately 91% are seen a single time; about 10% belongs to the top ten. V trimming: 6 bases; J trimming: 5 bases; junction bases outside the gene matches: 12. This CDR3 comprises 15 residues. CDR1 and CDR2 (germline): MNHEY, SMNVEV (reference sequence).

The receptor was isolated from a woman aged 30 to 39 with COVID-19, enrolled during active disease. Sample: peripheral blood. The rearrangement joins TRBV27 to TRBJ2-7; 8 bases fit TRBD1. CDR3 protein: CASRSRTGNVHEQYF. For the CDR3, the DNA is TGTGCCAGCAGGTCCCGGACAGGGAACGTCCACGAGCAGTACTTC.